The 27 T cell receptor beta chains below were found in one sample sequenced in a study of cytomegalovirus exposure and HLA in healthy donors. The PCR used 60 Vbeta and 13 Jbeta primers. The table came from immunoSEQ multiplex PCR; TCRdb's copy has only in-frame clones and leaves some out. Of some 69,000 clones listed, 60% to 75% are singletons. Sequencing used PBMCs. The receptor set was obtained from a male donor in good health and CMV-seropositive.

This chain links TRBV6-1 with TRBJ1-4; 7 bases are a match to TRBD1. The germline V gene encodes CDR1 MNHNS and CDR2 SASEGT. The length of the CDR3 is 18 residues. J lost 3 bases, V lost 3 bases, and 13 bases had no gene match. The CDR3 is CASSDLQGFMSANEKLFF. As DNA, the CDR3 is TGTGCCAGCAGTGATCTACAGGGGTTTATGTCGGCTAATGAAAAACTGTTTTTT.

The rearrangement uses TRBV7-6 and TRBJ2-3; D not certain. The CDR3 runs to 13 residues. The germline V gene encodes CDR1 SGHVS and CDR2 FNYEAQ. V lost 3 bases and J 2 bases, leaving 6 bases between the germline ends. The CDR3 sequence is CASSFDNTDTQYF. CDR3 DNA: TGTGCCAGCAGCTTCGACAACACAGATACGCAGTATTTT.

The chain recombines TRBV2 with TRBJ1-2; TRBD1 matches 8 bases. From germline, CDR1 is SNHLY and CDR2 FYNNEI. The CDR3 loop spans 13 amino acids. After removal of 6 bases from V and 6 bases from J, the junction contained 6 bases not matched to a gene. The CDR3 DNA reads TGTGCCAGCAGGGGCCAGGGGGCTGATGGCTACACCTTC. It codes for CASRGQGADGYTF. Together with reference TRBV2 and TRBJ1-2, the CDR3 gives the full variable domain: EPEVTQTPSHQVTQMGQEVILRCVPISNHLYFYWYRQILGQKVEFLVSFYNNEISEKSEIFDDQFSVERPDGSNFTLKIRSTKLEDSAMYFCASRGQGADGYTFGSGTRLTVV.

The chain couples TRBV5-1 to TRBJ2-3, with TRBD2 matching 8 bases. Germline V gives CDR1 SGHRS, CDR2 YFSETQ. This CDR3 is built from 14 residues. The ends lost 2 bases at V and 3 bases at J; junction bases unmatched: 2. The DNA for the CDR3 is TGCGCCAGCAGCTTACGGGGGGGGACAGATACGCAGTATTTT. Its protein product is CASSLRGGTDTQYF.

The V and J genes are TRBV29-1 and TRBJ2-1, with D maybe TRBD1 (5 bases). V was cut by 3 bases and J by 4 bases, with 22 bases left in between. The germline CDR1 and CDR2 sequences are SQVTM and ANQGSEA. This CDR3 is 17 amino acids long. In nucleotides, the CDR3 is TGCAGCGTTGAGGGCCCAGGACATAGCAAAAAGTACAATGAGCAGTTCTTC. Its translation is CSVEGPGHSKKYNEQFF.

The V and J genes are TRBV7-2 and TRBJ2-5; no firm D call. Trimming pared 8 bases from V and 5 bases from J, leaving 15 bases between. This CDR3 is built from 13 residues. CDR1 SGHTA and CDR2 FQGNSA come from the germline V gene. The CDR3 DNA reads TGTGCCAGCGCGAAAGCAAAAATTGAGACCCAGTACTTC. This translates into CASAKAKIETQYF.

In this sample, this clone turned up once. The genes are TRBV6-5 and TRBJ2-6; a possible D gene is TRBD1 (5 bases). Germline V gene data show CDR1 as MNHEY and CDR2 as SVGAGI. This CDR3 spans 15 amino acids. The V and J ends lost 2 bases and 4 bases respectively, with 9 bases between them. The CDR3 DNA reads TGTGCCAGCAGTTACCAGGGTGCCGGGGCCAACGTCCTGACTTTC. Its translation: CASSYQGAGANVLTF.

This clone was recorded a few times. In DNA, the CDR3 is TGTGCCATCAGTGAAAATAGTTACAATGAGCAGTTCTTC. It specifies CAISENSYNEQFF. This chain links TRBV10-3 with TRBJ2-1; D ambiguous. Looked up from germline, CDR1 is ENHRY and CDR2 is SYGVKD. Trimming took off 3 bases at V and 4 bases at J, with 7 bases between the two ends. The CDR3 length is 13 residues.

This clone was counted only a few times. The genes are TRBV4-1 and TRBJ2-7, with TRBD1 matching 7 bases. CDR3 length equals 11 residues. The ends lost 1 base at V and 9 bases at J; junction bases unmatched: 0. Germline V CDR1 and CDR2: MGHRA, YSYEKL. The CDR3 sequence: CASSQGQGQYF. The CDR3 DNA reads TGCGCCAGCAGCCAAGGACAGGGGCAGTACTTC.

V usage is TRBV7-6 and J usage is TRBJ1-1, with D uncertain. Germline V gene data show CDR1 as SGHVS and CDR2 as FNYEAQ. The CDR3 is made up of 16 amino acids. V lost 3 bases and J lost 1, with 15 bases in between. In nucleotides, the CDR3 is TGTGCCAGCAGCTTTAGCCTCCCCACGGGGAACACTGAAGCTTTCTTT. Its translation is CASSFSLPTGNTEAFF.

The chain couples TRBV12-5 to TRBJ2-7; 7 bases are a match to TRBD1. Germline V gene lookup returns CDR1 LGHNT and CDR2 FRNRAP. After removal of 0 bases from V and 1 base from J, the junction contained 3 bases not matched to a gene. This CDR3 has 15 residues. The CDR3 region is CASGLVPTGSYEQYF. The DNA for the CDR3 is TGTGCTAGTGGTTTGGTCCCGACAGGGTCCTACGAGCAGTACTTC.

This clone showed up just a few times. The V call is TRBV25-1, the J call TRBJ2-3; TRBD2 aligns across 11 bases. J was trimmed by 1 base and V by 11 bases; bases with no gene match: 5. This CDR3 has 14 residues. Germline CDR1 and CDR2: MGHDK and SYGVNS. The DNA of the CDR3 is TGTGCCGTCACTAGCGGGAGAGGCACAGATACGCAGTATTTT. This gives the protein CAVTSGRGTDTQYF. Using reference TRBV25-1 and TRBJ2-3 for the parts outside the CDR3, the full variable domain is EADIYQTPRYLVIGTGKKITLECSQTMGHDKMYWYQQDPGMELHLIHYSYGVNSTEKGDLSSESTVSRIRTEHFPLTLESARPSHTSQYLCAVTSGRGTDTQYFGPGTRLTVL.

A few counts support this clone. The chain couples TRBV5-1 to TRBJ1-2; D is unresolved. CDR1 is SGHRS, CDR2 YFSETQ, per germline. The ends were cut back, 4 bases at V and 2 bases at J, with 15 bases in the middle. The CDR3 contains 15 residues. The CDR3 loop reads CASSPVSGSNYGYTF. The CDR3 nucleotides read TGCGCCAGCAGCCCAGTGTCGGGGTCCAACTATGGCTACACCTTC.

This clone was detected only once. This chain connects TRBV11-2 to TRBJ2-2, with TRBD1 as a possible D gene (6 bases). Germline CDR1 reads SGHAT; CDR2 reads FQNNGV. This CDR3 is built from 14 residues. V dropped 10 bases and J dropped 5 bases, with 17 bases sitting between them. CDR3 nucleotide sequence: TGTGCCACACAGGGTTTATTGAGGACCGGGGAGCTGTTTTTT. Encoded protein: CATQGLLRTGELFF.

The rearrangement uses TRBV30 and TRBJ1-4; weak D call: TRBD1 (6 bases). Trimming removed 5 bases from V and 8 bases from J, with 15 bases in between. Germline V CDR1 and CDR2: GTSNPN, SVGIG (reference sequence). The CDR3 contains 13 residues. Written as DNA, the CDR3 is TGTGCCTGGTCAGACAGGACCGGGGAAAAACTGTTTTTT. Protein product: CAWSDRTGEKLFF.

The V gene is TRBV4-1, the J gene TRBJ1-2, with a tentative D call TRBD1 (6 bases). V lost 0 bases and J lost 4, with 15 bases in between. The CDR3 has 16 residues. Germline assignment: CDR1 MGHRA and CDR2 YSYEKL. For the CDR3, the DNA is TGCGCCAGCAGCCAAGATGCCCTCGGCAGGGGCTATGGCTACACCTTC. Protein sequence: CASSQDALGRGYGYTF.

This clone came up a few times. In nucleotides, the CDR3 is TGTGCCAGCAGCGAAGGGGGGCCAGTGTTCAATGAAAAACTGTTTTTT. It encodes CASSEGGPVFNEKLFF. The rearrangement joins TRBV14 to TRBJ1-4, with D maybe TRBD1 (6 bases). The V and J ends lost 5 bases and 5 bases respectively, with 18 bases between them. CDR3 size: 16 residues. Germline values: CDR1 SGHDN, CDR2 FVKESK.

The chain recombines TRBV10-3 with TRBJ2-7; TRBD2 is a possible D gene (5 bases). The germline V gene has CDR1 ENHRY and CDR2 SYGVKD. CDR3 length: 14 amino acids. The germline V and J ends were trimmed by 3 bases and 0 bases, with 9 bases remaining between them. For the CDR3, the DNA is TGTGCCATCAGTGAAGGCCGGGACTCCTACGAGCAGTACTTC. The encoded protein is CAISEGRDSYEQYF.

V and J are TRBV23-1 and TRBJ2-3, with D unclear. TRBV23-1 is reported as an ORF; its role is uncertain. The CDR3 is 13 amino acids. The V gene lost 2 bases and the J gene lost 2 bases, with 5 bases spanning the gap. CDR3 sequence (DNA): TGCGCCAGCAGTCAACAGTACACAGATACGCAGTATTTT. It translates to CASSQQYTDTQYF.

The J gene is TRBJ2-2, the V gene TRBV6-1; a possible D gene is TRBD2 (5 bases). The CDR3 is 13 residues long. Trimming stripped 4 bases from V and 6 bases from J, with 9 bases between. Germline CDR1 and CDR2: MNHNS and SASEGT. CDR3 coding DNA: TGTGCCAGCAGTGTGGGAGAATCCGGGGAGCTGTTTTTT. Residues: CASSVGESGELFF.

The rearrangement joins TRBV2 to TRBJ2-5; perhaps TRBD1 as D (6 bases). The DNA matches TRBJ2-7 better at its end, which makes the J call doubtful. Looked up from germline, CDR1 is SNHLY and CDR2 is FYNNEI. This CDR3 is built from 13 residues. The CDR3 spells CASSPDRSYEQYF. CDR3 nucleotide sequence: TGTGCCAGCAGTCCAGACAGGTCCTACGAGCAGTACTTC.

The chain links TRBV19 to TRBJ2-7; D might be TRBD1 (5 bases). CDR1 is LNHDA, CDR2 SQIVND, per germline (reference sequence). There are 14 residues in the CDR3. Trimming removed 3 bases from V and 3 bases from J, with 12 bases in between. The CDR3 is CASSIGDRSYEQYF. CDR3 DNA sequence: TGTGCCAGTAGTATCGGAGACAGAAGCTACGAGCAGTACTTC.

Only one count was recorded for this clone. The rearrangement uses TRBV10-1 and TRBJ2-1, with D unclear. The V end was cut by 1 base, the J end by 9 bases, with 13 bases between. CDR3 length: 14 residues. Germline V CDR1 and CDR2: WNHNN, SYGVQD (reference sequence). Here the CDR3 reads CASSEFESLGEQFF. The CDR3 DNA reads TGCGCCAGCAGTGAGTTTGAAAGCCTCGGTGAGCAGTTCTTC.

CDR3 sequence reads: CASSPLGGNGYTF. DNA of the CDR3: TGCGCCAGCAGCCCCCTAGGGGGTAATGGCTACACCTTC. V gene TRBV4-3 combines with J gene TRBJ1-2, with D perhaps TRBD1 (6 bases). This CDR3 has 13 amino acids. Trimming took 4 bases from V and 6 from J, leaving 12 bases between them. Germline assignment: CDR1 LGHNA and CDR2 YSLEER.

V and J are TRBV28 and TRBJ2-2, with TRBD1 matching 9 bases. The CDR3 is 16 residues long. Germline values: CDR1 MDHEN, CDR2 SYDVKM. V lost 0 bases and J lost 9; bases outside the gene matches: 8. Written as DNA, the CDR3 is TGTGCCAGCAGTTTATGGGGGACAGGGAGTTCGCGGGAGCTGTTTTTT. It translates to CASSLWGTGSSRELFF.

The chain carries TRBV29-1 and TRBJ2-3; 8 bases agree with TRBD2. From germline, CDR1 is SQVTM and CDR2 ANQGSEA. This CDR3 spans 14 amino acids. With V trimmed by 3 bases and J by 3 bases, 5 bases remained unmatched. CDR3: CSVESAGVTDTQYF. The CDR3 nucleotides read TGCAGCGTTGAGTCAGCGGGAGTGACAGATACGCAGTATTTT.

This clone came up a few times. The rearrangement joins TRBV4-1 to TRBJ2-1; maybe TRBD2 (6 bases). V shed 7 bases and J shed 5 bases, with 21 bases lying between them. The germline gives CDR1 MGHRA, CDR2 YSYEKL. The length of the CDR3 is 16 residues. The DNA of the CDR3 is TGCGCCAGCACACCATTAGGATACGGGGGTAACAATGAGCAGTTCTTC. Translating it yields CASTPLGYGGNNEQFF.